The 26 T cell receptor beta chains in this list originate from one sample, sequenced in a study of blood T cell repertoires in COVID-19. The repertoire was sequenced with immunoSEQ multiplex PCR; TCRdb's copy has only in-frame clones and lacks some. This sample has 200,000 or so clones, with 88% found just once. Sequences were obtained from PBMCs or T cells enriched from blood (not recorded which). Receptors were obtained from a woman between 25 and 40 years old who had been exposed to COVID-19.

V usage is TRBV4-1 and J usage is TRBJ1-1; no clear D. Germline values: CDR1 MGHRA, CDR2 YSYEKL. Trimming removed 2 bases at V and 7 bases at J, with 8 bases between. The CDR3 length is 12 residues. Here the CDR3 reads CASSQTSSEAFF. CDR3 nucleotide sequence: TGCGCCAGCAGCCAAACCTCCAGTGAAGCTTTCTTT.

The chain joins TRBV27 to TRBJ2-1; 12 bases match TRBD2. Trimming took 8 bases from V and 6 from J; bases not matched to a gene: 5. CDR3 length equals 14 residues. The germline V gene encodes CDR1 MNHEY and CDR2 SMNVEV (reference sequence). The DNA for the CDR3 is TGTGCCAGCTCCGGACTAGCGGGGACCAATGAGCAGTTCTTC. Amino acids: CASSGLAGTNEQFF.

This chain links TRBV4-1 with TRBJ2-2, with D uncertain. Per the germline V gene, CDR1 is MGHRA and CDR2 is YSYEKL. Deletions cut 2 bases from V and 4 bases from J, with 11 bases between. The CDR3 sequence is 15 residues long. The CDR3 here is CASSQLGPVTGELFF. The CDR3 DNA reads TGCGCCAGCAGCCAATTGGGCCCTGTCACCGGGGAGCTGTTTTTT.

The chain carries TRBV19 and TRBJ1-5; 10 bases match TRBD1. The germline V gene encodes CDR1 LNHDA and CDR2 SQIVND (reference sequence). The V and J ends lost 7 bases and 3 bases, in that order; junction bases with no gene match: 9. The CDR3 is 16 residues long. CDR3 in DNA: TGTGCCAGTACCCAAGGACAGGGGGGTGCCAATCAGCCCCAGCATTTT. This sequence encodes CASTQGQGGANQPQHF. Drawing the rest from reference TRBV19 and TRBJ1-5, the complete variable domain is DGGITQSPKYLFRKEGQNVTLSCEQNLNHDAMYWYRQDPGQGLRLIYYSQIVNDFQKGDIAEGYSVSREKKESFPLTVTSAQKNPTAFYLCASTQGQGGANQPQHFGDGTRLSIL.

CDR3 DNA: TGTGCCAGCAGTTCCGAGGCTAGCGGGAACACCGGGGAGCTGTTTTTT. Translated: CASSSEASGNTGELFF. This rearrangement joins TRBV28 to TRBJ2-2; 7 nucleotides line up with TRBD2. Germline values: CDR1 MDHEN, CDR2 SYDVKM. J lost 1 base, V lost 4 bases, and 6 bases had no gene match. The CDR3 contains 16 residues.

This CDR3 reads CASSLDLLGGAGELFF. The CDR3 region has the DNA TGTGCCAGCAGCTTAGACCTACTAGGGGGCGCCGGGGAGCTGTTTTTT. J is TRBJ2-2 and V is TRBV13, with 7 positions matching TRBD1. Per the germline V gene, CDR1 is PRHDT and CDR2 is FYEKMQ (reference sequence). The CDR3 loop spans 16 amino acids. With V trimmed by 1 base and J by 6 bases, 8 bases remained unmatched. The variable domain in full, completed from reference TRBV13 and TRBJ2-2, reads AAGVIQSPRHLIKEKRETATLKCYPIPRHDTVYWYQQGPGQDPQFLISFYEKMQSDKGSIPDRFSAQQFSDYHSELNMSSLELGDSALYFCASSLDLLGGAGELFFGEGSRLTVL.

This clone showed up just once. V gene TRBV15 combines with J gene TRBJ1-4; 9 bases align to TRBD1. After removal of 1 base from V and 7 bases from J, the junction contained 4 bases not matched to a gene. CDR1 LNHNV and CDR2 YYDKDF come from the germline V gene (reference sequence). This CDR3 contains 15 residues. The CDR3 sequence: CATSRAQGAGEKLFF. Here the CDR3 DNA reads TGTGCCACCAGCAGAGCACAGGGGGCCGGTGAAAAACTGTTTTTT.

CDR3 sequence: CASSVGVGVGEQYF. CDR3 DNA: TGTGCCAGCAGCGTAGGGGTAGGGGTGGGCGAGCAGTACTTC. The J gene is TRBJ2-7, the V gene TRBV9; D perhaps matches TRBD1 (5 bases). Trimming removed 0 bases at V and 6 bases at J, with 13 bases between. The CDR3 contains 14 residues. Germline loops: CDR1 SGDLS, CDR2 YYNGEE.

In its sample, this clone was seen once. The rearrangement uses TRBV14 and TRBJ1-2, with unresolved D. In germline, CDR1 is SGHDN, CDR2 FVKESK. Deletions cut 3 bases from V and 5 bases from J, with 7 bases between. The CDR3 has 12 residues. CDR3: CASSQFGYGYTF. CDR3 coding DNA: TGTGCCAGCAGCCAGTTCGGGTATGGCTACACCTTC. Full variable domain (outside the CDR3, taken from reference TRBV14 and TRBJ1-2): EAGVTQFPSHSVIEKGQTVTLRCDPISGHDNLYWYRRVMGKEIKFLLHFVKESKQDESGMPNNRFLAERTGGTYSTLKVQPAELEDSGVYFCASSQFGYGYTFGSGTRLTVV.

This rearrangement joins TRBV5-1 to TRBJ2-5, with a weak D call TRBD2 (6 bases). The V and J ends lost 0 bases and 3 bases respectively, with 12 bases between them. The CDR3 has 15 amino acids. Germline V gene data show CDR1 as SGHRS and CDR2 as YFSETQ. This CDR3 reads CASSLVGSGKETQYF. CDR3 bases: TGCGCCAGCAGCTTGGTGGGTAGCGGAAAAGAGACCCAGTACTTC.

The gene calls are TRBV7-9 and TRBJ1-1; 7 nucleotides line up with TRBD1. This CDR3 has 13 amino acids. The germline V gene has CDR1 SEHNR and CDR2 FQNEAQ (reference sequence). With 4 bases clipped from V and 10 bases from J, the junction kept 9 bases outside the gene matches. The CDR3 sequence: CASSSGVGGAAFF. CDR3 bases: TGTGCCAGCAGCTCCGGGGTAGGGGGCGCAGCTTTCTTT.

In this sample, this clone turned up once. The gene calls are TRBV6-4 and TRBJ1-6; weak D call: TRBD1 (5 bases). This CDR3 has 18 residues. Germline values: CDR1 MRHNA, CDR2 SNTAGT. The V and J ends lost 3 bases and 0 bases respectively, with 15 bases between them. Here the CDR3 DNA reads TGTGCCAGCAGTGAACGGACACTCAGGAGCTCCTATAATTCACCCCTCCACTTT. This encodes CASSERTLRSSYNSPLHF.

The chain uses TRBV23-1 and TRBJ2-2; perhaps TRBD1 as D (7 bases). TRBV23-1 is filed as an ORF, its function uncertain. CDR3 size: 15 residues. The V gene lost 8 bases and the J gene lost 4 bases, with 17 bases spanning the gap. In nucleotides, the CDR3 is TGCGCCAGCCCCACGGAGGGGGCGCTCACCGGGGAGCTGTTTTTT. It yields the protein CASPTEGALTGELFF.

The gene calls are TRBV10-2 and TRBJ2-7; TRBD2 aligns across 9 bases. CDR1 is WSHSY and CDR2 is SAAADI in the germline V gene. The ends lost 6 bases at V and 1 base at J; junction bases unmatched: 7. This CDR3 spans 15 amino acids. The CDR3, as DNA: TGCGCCAGCAGGGTGGCGGGAGGGGGATCCTACGAGCAGTACTTC. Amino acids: CASRVAGGGSYEQYF.

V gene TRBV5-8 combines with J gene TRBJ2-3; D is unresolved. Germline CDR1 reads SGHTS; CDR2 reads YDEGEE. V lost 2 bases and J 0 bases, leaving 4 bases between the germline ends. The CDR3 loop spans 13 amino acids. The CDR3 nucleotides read TGTGCCAGCAGCTTTCTGAGCACAGATACGCAGTATTTT. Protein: CASSFLSTDTQYF.

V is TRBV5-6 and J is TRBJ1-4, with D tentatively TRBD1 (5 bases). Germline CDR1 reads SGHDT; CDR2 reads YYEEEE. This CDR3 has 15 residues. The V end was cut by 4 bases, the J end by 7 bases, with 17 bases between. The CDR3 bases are TGTGCCAGCAGCCTTGGACACCGGGGGGGTGAAAAACTGTTTTTT. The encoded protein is CASSLGHRGGEKLFF.

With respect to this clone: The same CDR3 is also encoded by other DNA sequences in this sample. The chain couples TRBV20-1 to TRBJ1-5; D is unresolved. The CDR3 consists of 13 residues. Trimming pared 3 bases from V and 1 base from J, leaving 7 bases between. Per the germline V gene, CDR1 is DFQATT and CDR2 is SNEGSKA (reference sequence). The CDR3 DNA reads TGCAGTGCTAGTGGGCGGAGCAATCAGCCCCAGCATTTT. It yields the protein CSASGRSNQPQHF.

CDR3 amino acids: CASSYWAQAFMNTEAFF. Here the CDR3 DNA reads TGTGCCAGCAGTTACTGGGCACAGGCGTTCATGAACACTGAAGCTTTCTTT. The rearrangement joins TRBV6-2 or TRBV6-3 to TRBJ1-1; TRBD1 might be the D (5 bases). Germline V gene lookup returns CDR1 MNHEY and CDR2 SVGEGT. V lost 1 base and J 0 bases, leaving 15 bases between the germline ends. This CDR3 has 17 residues.

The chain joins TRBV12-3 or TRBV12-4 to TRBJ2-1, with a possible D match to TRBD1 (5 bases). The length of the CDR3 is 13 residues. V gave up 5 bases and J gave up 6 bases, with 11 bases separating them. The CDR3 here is CASSLTEPNEQFF. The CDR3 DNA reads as TGTGCCAGCAGTCTGACAGAACCCAATGAGCAGTTCTTC.

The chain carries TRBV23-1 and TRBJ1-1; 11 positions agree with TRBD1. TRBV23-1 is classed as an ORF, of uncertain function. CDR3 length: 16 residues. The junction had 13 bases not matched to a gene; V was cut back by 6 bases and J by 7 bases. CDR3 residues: CASSPPKDRGQSEAFF. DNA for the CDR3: TGCGCCAGCAGCCCCCCGAAGGACAGGGGGCAAAGTGAAGCTTTCTTT.

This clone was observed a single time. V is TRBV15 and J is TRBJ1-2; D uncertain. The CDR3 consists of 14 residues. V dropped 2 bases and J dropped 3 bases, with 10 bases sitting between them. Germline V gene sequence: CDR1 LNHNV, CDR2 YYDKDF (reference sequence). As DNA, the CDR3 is TGTGCCACCAGCAGAAGGGAGCGGCACTATGGCTACACCTTC. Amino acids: CATSRRERHYGYTF.

This chain's CDR3 is CASSGIQGTGELFF. The DNA for the CDR3 is TGTGCCAGCAGCGGGATACAGGGTACCGGGGAGCTGTTTTTT. The chain recombines TRBV5-4 with TRBJ2-2, with D perhaps TRBD1 (6 bases). Germline values: CDR1 SGHNT, CDR2 YYREEE (reference sequence). Trimming removed 4 bases from V and 5 bases from J, with 12 bases in between. The CDR3 length is 14 residues.

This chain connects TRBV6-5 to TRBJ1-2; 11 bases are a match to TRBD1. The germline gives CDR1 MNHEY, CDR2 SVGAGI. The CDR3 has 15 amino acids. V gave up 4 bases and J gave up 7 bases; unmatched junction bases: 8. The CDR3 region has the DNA TGTGCCAGCAGTTTGAAAGGACAGGGGGCGGGTGGCTACACCTTC. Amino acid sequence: CASSLKGQGAGGYTF.

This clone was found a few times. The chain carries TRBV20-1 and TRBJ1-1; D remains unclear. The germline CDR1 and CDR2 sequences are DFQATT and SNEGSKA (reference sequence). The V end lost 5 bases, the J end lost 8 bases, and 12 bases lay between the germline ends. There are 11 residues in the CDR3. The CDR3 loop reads CSAEGGSEAFF. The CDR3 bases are TGCAGTGCTGAGGGCGGGTCCGAAGCTTTCTTT.

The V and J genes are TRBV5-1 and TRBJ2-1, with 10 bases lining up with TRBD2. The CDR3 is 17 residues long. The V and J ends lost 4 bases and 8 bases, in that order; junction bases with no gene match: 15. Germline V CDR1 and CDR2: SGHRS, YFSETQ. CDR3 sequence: CASSGSISGRGLDEQFF. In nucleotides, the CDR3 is TGCGCCAGCAGCGGGTCCATCAGCGGGAGGGGTCTGGATGAGCAGTTCTTC.

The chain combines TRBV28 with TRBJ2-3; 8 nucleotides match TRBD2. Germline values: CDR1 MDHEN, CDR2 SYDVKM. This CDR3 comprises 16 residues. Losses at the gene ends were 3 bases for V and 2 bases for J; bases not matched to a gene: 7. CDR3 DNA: TGTGCCAGCAGTTTTCTGTGGCGGGGGGACACAGATACGCAGTATTTT. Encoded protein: CASSFLWRGDTDTQYF.